This T cell receptor (beta chain) is drawn from a study of OX40 agonist ivuxolimab in advanced cancers. For the study in its entirety: Ivuxolimab was an agonistic, fully human IgG2 monoclonal antibody directed against OX40 (CD134), a costimulatory receptor. Of the approximately 53 patients in dose escalation, about 20 had hepatocellular carcinoma, roughly 15 had melanoma, 9 had renal cell carcinoma and 9 had head and neck cancer. The paper describes the monotherapy dose-escalation part (N of about 55 patients) of the phase I trial of ivuxolimab. A male proportion of roughly 80% and a mean age of 60 years, ranging from 23 to 79, were recorded for the dose-escalation cohort. Prior anti-PD-1, anti-PD-L1 or anti-CTLA-4 therapy was permitted, and checkpoint inhibitors had been received by about 37% of dose-escalation patients. Three dose-escalation patients achieved partial responses, one with hepatocellular carcinoma and two with cutaneous melanoma. Intravenous ivuxolimab was administered to patients every 2 weeks at six dose levels: 0.01, 0.1, 0.3, 1.5, 3 and 10 mg/kg. Peripheral TCRbeta sequencing aimed to test whether ivuxolimab altered TCR sequence diversity and caused clonal T-cell expansion.

Broader findings and caveats from the paper: The antigen specificity of the peripheral T cells that underwent clonal expansion was not determined. At doses of 0.1 to 3.0 mg/kg, clonal expansion of both CD4+ and CD8+ T cells in blood was seen between baseline and week 6. Partial responders in the 0.1-3.0 mg/kg groups had among the lowest normalized peripheral clonal expansion, especially among CD8+ T cells. On average, CD8+ T cells showed more expanded clones than CD4+ T cells after ivuxolimab. Low levels of normalized T-cell clonal expansion were also shown by some nonresponding patients.

V is pared back by 10 bases and J by 15 bases, with 25 bases lying between the germline termini. Reading from cysteine to phenylalanine, the CDR3 counts 13 amino acids. CDR3 DNA is the only sequence kept; it has 39 bases, read in frame from the first base. In the germline V gene, CDR1 corresponds to SNHLY and CDR2 to FYNNEI. Notes on this clone: The clone's antigen remains unknown. No much larger clonotype is one base removed from it; base qualities were not supplied.

Genomic DNA was extracted from sorted cells for sequencing of the TCRbeta CDR3 region. TCRbeta CDR3 regions were sequenced using the immunoSEQ Assay. The table was pulled from immuneACCESS by TCRdb, which kept in-frame rearrangements only. Such tables lose some clones; where checked, under half of the loss comes from unresolved V genes, and the rest has no known cause. The sample data list fewer than 40,000 clones, and about 74% of these were observed just once. The ten largest clones capture 12% of the sample. The trial excluded patients who had a history of autoimmune disease or who were on systemic immunosuppression. Peripheral blood for TCR sequencing was collected from all dose cohorts at baseline, on cycle 4 day 1, and on cycle 7 day 1. The samples were taken from a phase I, first-in-human, multicenter, open-label dose-escalation trial of ivuxolimab. Adults with locally advanced or metastatic head and neck squamous cell, hepatocellular, melanoma or renal cell carcinoma were enrolled in the trial. Before TCR sequencing, CD4+ and CD8+ T cells were separately sorted from peripheral blood.

The chain employs TRBV2 and TRBJ2-1; the D segment is perhaps TRBD1 or TRBD2, each sharing 5 matched bases. This TCR was recovered from an adult with an advanced solid tumor such as melanoma, head and neck, liver or kidney cancer. The material sequenced was CD4+ or CD8+ T cells sorted from blood, taken in a trial of the OX40 agonist ivuxolimab. CDR3 protein: CATRRDSIPGLFF. The DNA reads TGTGCCACTCGTCGGGATTCAATCCCGGGGCTGTTCTTC. The CDR3, completed at both ends by the reference TRBV2 and TRBJ2-1 genes, gives the full variable domain EPEVTQTPSHQVTQMGQEVILRCVPISNHLYFYWYRQILGQKVEFLVSFYNNEISEKSEIFDDQFSVERPDGSNFTLKIRSTKLEDSAMYFCATRRDSIPGLFFGPGTRLTVL.